This T cell receptor beta chain was profiled in a study of T cell responses to AZD1222 COVID-19 vaccine. Overall study: Timing groups of about 4 and about 12 weeks for second doses were pooled.

Whole-study results and caveats: Dominant CD4 TCR responses targeted spike regions 160-218 and 743-854. Most donors were white British, females outnumbered males, and clonal diversity was possibly underestimated.

V was cut by 7 bases and J by 4 bases, with 13 bases left in between. The CDR3 is 13 amino acids. Germline CDR1 reads SGHTA; CDR2 reads FQGNSA. Profiled with immunoSEQ multiplex PCR; TCRdb holds only in-frame clones, not every one. The sample contains about 92,000 clones, about 89% of which appear only once. This clone occurred once. Antigen unknown. This chain connects TRBV7-2 to TRBJ1-1; D ambiguous. The receptor's source is an adult in good health. The sequences come from peripheral blood, collected on day 0 of AZD1222 vaccination. The CDR3 loop is CASTTSWSTEAFF. DNA for the CDR3: TGTGCCAGCACCACTTCTTGGAGCACTGAAGCTTTCTTT.